What follows is one TCR beta chain and its context. This same CDR3 is encoded by further DNA sequences in the sample. Assay used: immunoSEQ multiplex PCR; TCRdb lists only in-frame clones, some missing. This table holds about 54,000 clones, approximately 85% found once. This sample stems from a study of OX40 agonist ivuxolimab in advanced cancers. The source is an adult with an advanced solid tumor such as melanoma, head and neck, liver or kidney cancer. The sequences come from CD4+ or CD8+ T cells sorted from blood, collected in a trial of the OX40 agonist ivuxolimab.

In nucleotides, the CDR3 is TGTGCCAGCAGTTTAGCGGGACAGGGAAACTATGGCTACACCTTC. The encoded protein is CASSLAGQGNYGYTF. The genes are TRBV27 and TRBJ1-2; 9 positions agree with TRBD1. Trimming cost V 2 bases and J 2 bases; bases outside gene matches: 3. The CDR3 is 15 residues long. Germline CDR1 is MNHEY and CDR2 is SMNVEV (reference sequence).